This TCR beta chain appears in the sequencing data of a study of blood T cell repertoires in COVID-19. Study summary: Sources were T cells, B-cell-depleted T cells, or PBMCs; the material itself was cDNA or gDNA.

Assay: immunoSEQ multiplex PCR; the TCRdb copy retains only in-frame clones and omits some. Of 150,000 or so clones listed, roughly 87% are singletons. Participant age was roughly 18 to 95 years, and participants resided in fewer than 30 US areas. Self-reported history from a screening survey and questionnaire set each donor's cohort. Per the germline V gene, CDR1 is SEHNR and CDR2 is FQNEAQ (reference sequence). The CDR3 is 11 residues long. After removal of 5 bases from V and 14 bases from J, the junction contained 5 bases not matched to a gene. This clone was seen only a few times. Input material: PBMCs or T cells enriched from blood (not recorded which). The source of this sequence is a human donor with acute COVID-19. The donor label of this sample is uncertain. The chain joins TRBV7-9 to TRBJ1-4; TRBD1 matches at 7 bases. The DNA for the CDR3 is TGTGCCAGCAGCCAGGGGGACACCCTGTTTTTT. Its translation is CASSQGDTLFF. Full variable domain (outside the CDR3, taken from reference TRBV7-9 and TRBJ1-4): DTGVSQNPRHKITKRGQNVTFRCDPISEHNRLYWYRQTLGQGPEFLTYFQNEAQLEKSRLLSDRFSAERPKGSFSTLEIQRTEQGDSAMYLCASSQGDTLFFGSGTQLSVL.